What follows are 26 T cell receptor beta chains derived from one specimen sequenced in a study of CD8 T cells in ankylosing spondylitis. Using its own MiXCR run on the 5' RACE reads, TCRdb lists one record per CDR3 protein. The sample lists around 42,000 distinct CDR3 sequences; around 2.9% were seen once. Material: blood, either unsorted or a sorted T cell fraction (not recorded which). The source is a male donor with ankylosing spondylitis or in good health (not recorded which).

This clonotype has at least ten counts. The V gene is TRBV9, the J gene TRBJ2-7; perhaps TRBD1 as D (5 bases). CDR3 size: 12 residues. Germline V lookup: CDR1 SGDLS, CDR2 YYNGEE. Trimming removed 3 bases from V and 3 bases from J, with 7 bases in between. The CDR3 nucleotides read TGTGCCAGCAGCGCCCAGGGCTACGAGCAGTACTTC. It translates to CASSAQGYEQYF.

The rearrangement uses TRBV7-6 and TRBJ1-5, with 9 bases identical to TRBD1. Germline V CDR1 and CDR2: SGHVS, FNYEAQ. CDR3 length: 17 residues. V shed 7 bases and J 2 bases; nucleotides not matched to a gene: 12. This CDR3 is CASKKGDRAGGNQPQHF. The CDR3, as DNA: TGTGCCAGCAAGAAGGGGGACAGGGCCGGGGGCAATCAGCCCCAGCATTTT.

This clonotype was picked up many times. This rearrangement joins TRBV9 to TRBJ2-7; no reliable D call. CDR1 is SGDLS and CDR2 is YYNGEE in the germline V gene. Between the trimmed V and J ends, which lost 0 bases and 0 bases, there was a span of 4 bases. This CDR3 region has 13 residues. In DNA, the CDR3 is TGTGCCAGCAGCGTAGAATCCTCCTACGAGCAGTACTTC. Encoded protein: CASSVESSYEQYF.

This clonotype was recorded at least ten times. This rearrangement joins TRBV9 to TRBJ2-7; D unclear. The V end lost 4 bases, the J end lost 1 base, and 9 bases lay between the germline ends. The length of the CDR3 is 13 residues. CDR1 is SGDLS, CDR2 YYNGEE, per germline. Here the CDR3 reads CASSPGPSYEQYF. In nucleotides, the CDR3 is TGTGCCAGCAGCCCGGGTCCTTCCTACGAGCAGTACTTC.

This clonotype was counted ten times or more. V is TRBV9 and J is TRBJ2-1; D remains ambiguous. The CDR3 covers 14 residues. Trimming took off 8 bases at V and 6 bases at J, with 18 bases between the two ends. CDR1 and CDR2 (germline): SGDLS, YYNGEE. This chain's CDR3 is CASSPSRVGNEQFF. CDR3 coding DNA: TGTGCCAGTAGCCCCTCAAGGGTGGGCAATGAGCAGTTCTTC.

In this sample, this clonotype turned up many times. V is TRBV9 and J is TRBJ2-1; possibly TRBD1 or TRBD2 for D (5 bases each). The germline V gene encodes CDR1 SGDLS and CDR2 YYNGEE. Trimming stripped 3 bases from V and 1 base from J, with 11 bases between. The CDR3 is 15 amino acids. The CDR3: CASSAGRPSYNEQFF. The CDR3 nucleotides are TGTGCCAGCAGCGCGGGACGACCTTCCTACAATGAGCAGTTCTTC.

This clonotype showed up many times. The rearrangement joins TRBV9 to TRBJ2-5; D possibly uses TRBD1 or TRBD2 (6 bases each). The germline CDR1 and CDR2 sequences are SGDLS and YYNGEE. V dropped 3 bases and J dropped 1 base, with 13 bases sitting between them. The CDR3 spans 15 residues. The CDR3 nucleotides read TGTGCCAGCAGCGGGCAATGGGGGGCCCAAGAGACCCAGTACTTC. Protein: CASSGQWGAQETQYF.

This clonotype was observed at least ten times. The chain has TRBV9 and TRBJ1-4; D uncertain. The length of the CDR3 is 14 residues. V lost 3 bases and J 7 bases, leaving 13 bases between the germline ends. Per germline, CDR1 SGDLS and CDR2 YYNGEE. The CDR3 region is CASSAERPGEKLFF. The CDR3 DNA reads TGTGCCAGCAGCGCCGAGCGACCGGGTGAAAAACTGTTTTTT.

This clonotype was seen repeatedly, ten times or more. This rearrangement joins TRBV9 to TRBJ2-5, with D maybe TRBD2 (5 bases). Per the germline V gene, CDR1 is SGDLS and CDR2 is YYNGEE. Trimming removed 0 bases at V and 4 bases at J, with 13 bases between. CDR3 length: 15 amino acids. The chain's CDR3 is CASSVATGEGETQYF. The DNA for the CDR3 is TGTGCCAGCAGCGTAGCTACCGGGGAAGGAGAGACCCAGTACTTC.

This clonotype was counted ten times or more. The chain combines TRBV9 with TRBJ2-7; TRBD1 agrees at 9 bases. V was pared by 0 bases and J by 5 bases, with 6 bases of the junction left unmatched. CDR3 length: 15 amino acids. Germline V gene lookup returns CDR1 SGDLS and CDR2 YYNGEE. The CDR3 is CASSVAGTGNHEQYF. In DNA, the CDR3 is TGTGCCAGCAGCGTAGCTGGGACAGGGAACCACGAGCAGTACTTC.

This clonotype was picked up many times. The gene calls are TRBV9 and TRBJ2-1, with 12 bases lining up with TRBD2. Germline V gene data show CDR1 as SGDLS and CDR2 as YYNGEE. Trimming took 4 bases from V and 0 from J; bases not matched to a gene: 5. The length of the CDR3 is 17 residues. The CDR3 DNA is TGTGCCAGCAGCCCTCTAGCGGGAGGGGACTCCTACAATGAGCAGTTCTTC. Amino acids: CASSPLAGGDSYNEQFF.

Ten or more counts support this clonotype. This chain connects TRBV9 to TRBJ2-1, with D maybe TRBD2 (5 bases). Germline CDR1 reads SGDLS; CDR2 reads YYNGEE. V was clipped by 4 bases and J by 5 bases, with 16 bases between them. This CDR3 has 15 amino acids. Here the CDR3 DNA reads TGTGCCAGCAGCCTCGGCTCGGGAAGGAACAATGAGCAGTTCTTC. This codes for CASSLGSGRNNEQFF.

At least ten counts were recorded for this clonotype. The chain is built from TRBV9 and TRBJ2-3; 8 positions agree with TRBD1. Germline V gene sequence: CDR1 SGDLS, CDR2 YYNGEE. J gave up 9 bases and V 2 bases, and 5 bases lay outside the gene matches. The CDR3 is 13 residues long. CDR3 nucleotides: TGTGCCAGCAGCGTTGGGGGGACAGGAACGCAGTATTTT. Its translation is CASSVGGTGTQYF.

The sample holds many counts of this clonotype. The chain joins TRBV9 to TRBJ2-5; 7 nucleotides align to TRBD1. Germline lookup yields CDR1 SGDLS and CDR2 YYNGEE. This CDR3 spans 15 amino acids. Unmatched junction bases numbered 11, after V lost 4 bases and J lost 5 bases. CDR3 DNA sequence: TGTGCCAGCAGCAGAACACAGGGGAATTTGGAGACCCAGTACTTC. This codes for CASSRTQGNLETQYF. Based on the CDR3 plus reference TRBV9 and TRBJ2-5, the full variable domain is DSGVTQTPKHLITATGQRVTLRCSPRSGDLSVYWYQQSLDQGLQFLIQYYNGEERAKGNILERFSAQQFPDLHSELNLSSLELGDSALYFCASSRTQGNLETQYFGPGTRLLVL.

This clonotype was found many times. V and J are TRBV9 and TRBJ2-3; the match to TRBD2 covers 8 bases. CDR1 SGDLS and CDR2 YYNGEE come from the germline V gene. Trimming cost V 0 bases and J 4 bases; bases outside gene matches: 7. The CDR3 length is 16 residues. The CDR3 reads CASSVAPGGPADTQYF. The CDR3 DNA sequence: TGTGCCAGCAGCGTAGCTCCGGGAGGGCCTGCAGATACGCAGTATTTT.

This clonotype was seen at least ten times. The genes are TRBV9 and TRBJ2-1; 8 bases map to TRBD2. This CDR3 contains 14 residues. Looked up from germline, CDR1 is SGDLS and CDR2 is YYNGEE. The V and J ends lost 2 bases and 7 bases, in that order; junction bases with no gene match: 5. The CDR3 DNA sequence: TGTGCCAGCAGCGTGGCGGGAGGTTCGAATGAGCAGTTCTTC. Protein sequence: CASSVAGGSNEQFF.

The table lists this clonotype with many counts. The chain is built from TRBV9 and TRBJ2-1; 11 bases fit TRBD2. The CDR3 extends over 15 amino acids. Trimming at V came to 0 bases and at J to 6 bases, leaving 2 bases not matched to a gene. Germline loops: CDR1 SGDLS, CDR2 YYNGEE. As DNA, the CDR3 is TGTGCCAGCAGCGTAGATAGCGGGAGGGCCAATGAGCAGTTCTTC. Protein: CASSVDSGRANEQFF.

This clonotype was counted at least ten times. V usage is TRBV9 and J usage is TRBJ2-7; D is perhaps TRBD1 or TRBD2 (5 bases each). This CDR3 has 14 residues. The germline CDR1 and CDR2 sequences are SGDLS and YYNGEE. V shed 6 bases and J shed 4 bases, with 17 bases lying between them. The CDR3 coding sequence is TGTGCCAGCAACCCGGGGCTAGCAGATTACGAGCAGTACTTC. As protein: CASNPGLADYEQYF.

Many counts were recorded for this clonotype. The chain recombines TRBV9 with TRBJ2-2; 7 bases line up with TRBD2. The trim removed 7 bases at V and 5 bases at J, leaving 5 bases unmatched. Germline V gives CDR1 SGDLS, CDR2 YYNGEE. The CDR3 runs to 13 residues. CDR3 nucleotides: TGTGCCAGCGAGGGTAGCGGGACCGGGGAGCTGTTTTTT. Protein sequence: CASEGSGTGELFF. Drawing the rest from reference TRBV9 and TRBJ2-2, the complete variable domain is DSGVTQTPKHLITATGQRVTLRCSPRSGDLSVYWYQQSLDQGLQFLIQYYNGEERAKGNILERFSAQQFPDLHSELNLSSLELGDSALYFCASEGSGTGELFFGEGSRLTVL.

This clonotype was observed at least ten times. CDR3 in DNA: TGTGCCAGCAGCGTAGACGGATGGGGAAACACCATATATTTT. This translates into CASSVDGWGNTIYF. This chain connects TRBV9 to TRBJ1-3, with D unclear. V was trimmed by 0 bases and J by 4 bases, leaving 8 bases between them. CDR1 and CDR2 (germline): SGDLS, YYNGEE. The CDR3 contains 14 residues.

This clonotype came up a few times. The chain employs TRBV9 and TRBJ2-5; 8 positions match TRBD2. With 4 bases clipped from V and 5 bases from J, the junction kept 10 bases outside the gene matches. The germline V gene has CDR1 SGDLS and CDR2 YYNGEE. There are 15 residues in the CDR3. The CDR3 coding sequence is TGTGCCAGCAGCCGTAGCGGGAACCCTCCGGAGACCCAGTACTTC. Amino acid sequence: CASSRSGNPPETQYF.

This clonotype was picked up many times. The V gene is TRBV9, the J gene TRBJ2-3; 11 nucleotides agree with TRBD2. Trimming removed 3 bases from V and 2 bases from J; junction bases left unmatched: 8. This CDR3 region has 17 residues. Germline CDR1 is SGDLS and CDR2 is YYNGEE. CDR3 sequence (DNA): TGTGCCAGCAGCGCTCTCGGTAGCGGGAGGGCCACAGATACGCAGTATTTT. This encodes CASSALGSGRATDTQYF.

This clonotype showed up many times. The genes are TRBV9 and TRBJ1-1, with D unresolved. This CDR3 contains 13 residues. Between the trimmed V and J ends, which lost 3 bases and 9 bases, there was a span of 15 bases. Germline-derived CDR1 and CDR2 are SGDLS and YYNGEE. The CDR3 region is CASSGQAASKAFF. CDR3 in DNA: TGTGCCAGCAGCGGTCAGGCCGCCAGTAAAGCTTTCTTT.

In its sample, this clonotype was seen a few times. Here the CDR3 reads CASSPFPRDRGNTGELFF. The DNA of the CDR3 is TGTGCCAGCAGCCCATTCCCCAGGGACAGGGGGAACACCGGGGAGCTGTTTTTT. V gene TRBV9 combines with J gene TRBJ2-2; 10 nucleotides line up with TRBD1. J gave up 1 base and V 4 bases, and 10 bases lay outside the gene matches. CDR1 and CDR2 from the germline V gene are SGDLS and YYNGEE. The CDR3 totals 18 residues.

This clonotype was detected many times. This chain connects TRBV9 to TRBJ2-5; D not resolved. This CDR3 has 15 amino acids. V was trimmed by 0 bases and J by 2 bases, leaving 11 bases between them. The V gene's germline CDR1 is SGDLS and CDR2 YYNGEE. This CDR3 is CASSVDQAVQETQYF. The CDR3 DNA follows: TGTGCCAGCAGCGTAGATCAGGCAGTACAAGAGACCCAGTACTTC. Based on the CDR3 plus reference TRBV9 and TRBJ2-5, the full variable domain is DSGVTQTPKHLITATGQRVTLRCSPRSGDLSVYWYQQSLDQGLQFLIQYYNGEERAKGNILERFSAQQFPDLHSELNLSSLELGDSALYFCASSVDQAVQETQYFGPGTRLLVL.

The sample holds many counts of this clonotype. A junction boundary mismatches the germline segment, possibly from a read error. The rearrangement uses TRBV9 and TRBJ2-7; TRBD1 is a possible D gene (6 bases). The germline gives CDR1 SGDLS, CDR2 YYNGEE. The length of the CDR3 is 14 residues. CDR3 region: CACSLQGPQDEQYF. The CDR3 DNA follows: TGTGCCTGCAGCCTACAGGGCCCTCAAGACGAGCAGTACTTC.